The sequence of this T cell receptor beta chain was determined in a study of beta chain features in type 1 diabetes (dated by TCRdb to 2017 to 2018). For context, the study as a whole: No differences in mean age, gender distribution, total cell number or subset yield were found between patients and healthy donors. Across all samples, some 99 million sorted cells were examined, and cell number per subset correlated strongly with RNA yield. In the study, TCRB repertoires of sorted circulating CD4+ T cell subsets from recently diagnosed type 1 diabetes patients were compared with those of matched healthy donors. Whereas all 30 or so donors provided naive and central memory subsets, regulatory and stem cell-like memory subsets were isolated from just 8 patients and roughly eight healthy donors. On the study overall, not on this receptor specifically: Shorter templates might be favored by PCR, yet because patient and control samples were amplified and corrected together, any such skew would affect both groups equally. Naive, central memory and regulatory TCRB repertoires appeared to be more similar among patients than among healthy donors. Because small numbers of individuals were included in the HLA sub-analyses, any influence of HLA type on TCRB rearrangement was left unresolved. Patients with type 1 diabetes made fewer insertions and deleted more nucleotides at VDJ recombination sites, implying thymic rearrangement abnormalities. Because cDNA was sequenced instead of genomic DNA, highly expressing activated cells could be over-represented, though the groups showed no difference in activation or CD3 levels. A moderate but significant shortening of TCRB CDR3 length was observed in type 1 diabetes patients in all four CD4+ subsets.

The entire isolated RNA was reverse transcribed using the High Capacity cDNA Reverse Transcription Kit, and thus expressed TCRB transcripts were sequenced. Deep immunoSEQ sequencing was applied to naive, central memory and regulatory T cell samples, giving an average of approximately 3.8 million total reads per sample. Sorted cells were lysed in RLT buffer and RNA was extracted with DNase-treated RNeasy Micro or Mini kits, depending on cell number. To prevent cross-contamination, every cell subset was processed on its own, while patient and healthy donor samples were processed together. The immunoSEQ multiplex PCR was used to amplify TCRB sequences from cDNA, yielding 87-bp fragments that span the CDR3 region. The amplicons were sequenced using the Illumina HiSeq platform. In the source study's methods: Synthetic template baselines were used to correct PCR bias computationally, reads within Hamming distance 2 were collapsed together, and singletons that could not be merged were discarded. Reads were aligned to IMGT to assign V, D and J genes, CDR3 length, and insertions or deletions at six rearrangement sites. Clonotype counts were normalized to sorted cell number within each subset before computing true diversity and Gini coefficients with the tcR R package. The overlap coefficient, calculated on TCRB nucleotide sequences, was used to quantify repertoire sharing. Out-of-frame TCRB sequences from naive cells were analyzed to stand in for the pre-selection repertoire. TCRdb took over this immuneACCESS table, retaining in-frame rearrangements with V and J assigned. Such tables are incomplete; in checked studies, under half of the missing clones stem from an unresolved V gene, and the remainder is unexplained. That table furnishes V, J and clone size, whereas the DNA furnished D and trimming. This sample has nearly 700,000 clones in its table, and about an eighth of those were observed once. The ten largest clones represent approximately 0.022% of the sample.

A single peripheral blood draw of approximately 110 mL on average was collected from each donor into heparinised tubes. Using a panel that included CD45RO, CCR7, CD25, CD127, CD95 and CD27, naive, central memory, regulatory and stem cell-like memory CD4+ T cells were sorted on a BD FACSAria II. A purity above 95% was achieved for all sorted populations. PBMCs were isolated immediately by Lymphoprep density gradient centrifugation and stained directly without culture. So that batch effects would be minimized, each experiment stained and sorted samples in pairs, pairing one healthy donor with one patient. This clone has a handful of counts. Its antigen is currently not known. No much larger clonotype is one base removed from it; base qualities were not supplied. The sequenced sample was naive CD4+ T cells from blood. The cell subset or site label, read with the paper, signifies: true naive CD4+ T cells. This clonotype was sampled from a man younger than 35 with type 1 diabetes.

The DNA sequence is TGTGCCAGCAGTGTTCTAGCGGGGGGAACCTACGAGCAGTACTTC. It encodes CASSVLAGGTYEQYF. The chain is assembled from TRBV6-5 and TRBJ2-7; 11 central bases correspond to TRBD2. Counted from cysteine to phenylalanine, this CDR3 has 15 amino acids. Kept here is only the CDR3 DNA, which spans 45 bases and is read in frame from base 1. The V end gives up 5 bases and the J end 2 bases, leaving 5 bases in the junction not matched to a gene. CDR1 is given as MNHEY and CDR2 as SVGAGI, both from the germline V gene.